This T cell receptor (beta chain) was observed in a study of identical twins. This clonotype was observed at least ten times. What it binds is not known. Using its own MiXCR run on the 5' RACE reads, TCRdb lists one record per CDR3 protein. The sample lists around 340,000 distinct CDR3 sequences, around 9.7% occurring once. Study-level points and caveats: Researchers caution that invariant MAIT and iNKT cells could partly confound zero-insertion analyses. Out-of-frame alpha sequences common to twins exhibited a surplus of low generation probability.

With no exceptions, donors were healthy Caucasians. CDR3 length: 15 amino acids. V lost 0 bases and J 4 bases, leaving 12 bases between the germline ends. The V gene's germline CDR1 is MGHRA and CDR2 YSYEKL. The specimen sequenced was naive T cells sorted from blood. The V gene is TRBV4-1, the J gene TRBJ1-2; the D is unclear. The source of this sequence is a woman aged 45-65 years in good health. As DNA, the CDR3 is TGCGCCAGCAGCCAAGAATGGATAGGATCCTATGGCTACACCTTC. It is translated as CASSQEWIGSYGYTF.